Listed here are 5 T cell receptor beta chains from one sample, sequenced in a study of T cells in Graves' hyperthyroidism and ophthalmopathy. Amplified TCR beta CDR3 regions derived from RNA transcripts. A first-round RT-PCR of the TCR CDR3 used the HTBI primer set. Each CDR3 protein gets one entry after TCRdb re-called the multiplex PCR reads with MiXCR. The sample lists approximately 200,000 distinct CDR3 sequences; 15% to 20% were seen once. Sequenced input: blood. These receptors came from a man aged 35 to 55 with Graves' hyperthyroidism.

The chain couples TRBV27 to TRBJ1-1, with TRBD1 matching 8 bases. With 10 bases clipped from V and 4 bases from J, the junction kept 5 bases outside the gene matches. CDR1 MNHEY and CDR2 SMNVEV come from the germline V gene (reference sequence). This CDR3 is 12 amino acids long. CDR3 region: CANRGFGTEAFF. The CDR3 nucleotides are TGTGCCAACAGGGGGTTCGGCACTGAAGCTTTCTTT.

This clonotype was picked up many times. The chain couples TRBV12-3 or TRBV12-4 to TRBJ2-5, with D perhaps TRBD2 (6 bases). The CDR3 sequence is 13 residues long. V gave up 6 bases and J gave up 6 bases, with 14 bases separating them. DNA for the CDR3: TGTGCCAGCAGCGGGGGTTGGAAAAAGACCCAGTACTTC. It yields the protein CASSGGWKKTQYF.

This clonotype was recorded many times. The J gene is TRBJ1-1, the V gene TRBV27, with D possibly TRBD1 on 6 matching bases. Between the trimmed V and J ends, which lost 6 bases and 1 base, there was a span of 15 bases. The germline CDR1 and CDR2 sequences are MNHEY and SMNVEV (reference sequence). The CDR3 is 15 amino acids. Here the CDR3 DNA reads TGTGCCAGCAGCCCTTGGAGGACAGAGAACACTGAAGCTTTCTTT. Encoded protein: CASSPWRTENTEAFF.

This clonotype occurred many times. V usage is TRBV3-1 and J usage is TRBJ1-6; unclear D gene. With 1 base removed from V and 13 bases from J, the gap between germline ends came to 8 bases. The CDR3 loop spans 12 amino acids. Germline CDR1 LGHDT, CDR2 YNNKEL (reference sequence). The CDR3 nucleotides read TGTGCCAGCAGCCAAGGTGAGGGTCCCCTCCACTTT. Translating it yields CASSQGEGPLHF.

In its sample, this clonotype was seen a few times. The CDR3 sequence: CAISDRVSSPLHF. The CDR3 DNA reads as TGTGCCATCAGTGACAGGGTTAGTTCACCCCTCCACTTT. This rearrangement joins TRBV10-3 to TRBJ1-6; D is possibly TRBD1 (5 bases). Trimming took off 3 bases at V and 9 bases at J, with 9 bases between the two ends. The CDR3 runs to 13 residues. CDR1 is ENHRY, CDR2 SYGVKD, per germline.